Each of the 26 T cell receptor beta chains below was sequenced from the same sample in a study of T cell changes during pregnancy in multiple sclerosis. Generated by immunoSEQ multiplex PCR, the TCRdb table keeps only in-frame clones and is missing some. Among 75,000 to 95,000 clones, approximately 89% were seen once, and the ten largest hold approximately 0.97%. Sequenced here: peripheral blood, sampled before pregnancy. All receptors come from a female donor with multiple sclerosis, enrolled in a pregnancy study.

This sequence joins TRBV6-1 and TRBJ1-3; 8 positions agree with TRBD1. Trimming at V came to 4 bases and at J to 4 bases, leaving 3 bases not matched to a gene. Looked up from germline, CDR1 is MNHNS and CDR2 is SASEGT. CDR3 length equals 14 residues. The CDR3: CASSGQGFGNTIYF. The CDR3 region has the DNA TGTGCCAGCAGTGGACAGGGGTTCGGAAACACCATATATTTT.

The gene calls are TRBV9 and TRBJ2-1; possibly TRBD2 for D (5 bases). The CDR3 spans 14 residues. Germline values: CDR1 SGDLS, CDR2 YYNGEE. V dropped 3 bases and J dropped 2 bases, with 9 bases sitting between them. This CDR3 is CASSGGPPYNEQFF. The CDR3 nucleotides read TGTGCCAGCAGCGGCGGGCCCCCCTACAATGAGCAGTTCTTC.

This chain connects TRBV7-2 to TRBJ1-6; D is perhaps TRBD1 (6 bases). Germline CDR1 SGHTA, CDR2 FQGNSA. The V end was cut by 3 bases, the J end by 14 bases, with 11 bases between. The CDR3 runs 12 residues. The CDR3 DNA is TGTGCCAGCAGCTTTGGACAGAGATCCCTCCACTTT. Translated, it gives CASSFGQRSLHF.

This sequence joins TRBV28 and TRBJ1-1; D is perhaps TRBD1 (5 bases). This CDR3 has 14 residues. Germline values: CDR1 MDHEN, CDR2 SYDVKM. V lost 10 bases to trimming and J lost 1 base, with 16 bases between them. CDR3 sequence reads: CAIPIRTPNTEAFF. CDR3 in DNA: TGTGCCATCCCTATAAGGACACCGAACACTGAAGCTTTCTTT.

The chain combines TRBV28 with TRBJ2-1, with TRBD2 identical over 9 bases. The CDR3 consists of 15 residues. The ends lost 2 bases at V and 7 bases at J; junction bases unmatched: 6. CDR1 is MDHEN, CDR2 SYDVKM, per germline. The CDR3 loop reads CASSLLAGGRNEQFF. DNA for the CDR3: TGTGCCAGCAGTTTACTCGCGGGAGGGCGGAATGAGCAGTTCTTC. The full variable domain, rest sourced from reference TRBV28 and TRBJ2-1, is DVKVTQSSRYLVKRTGEKVFLECVQDMDHENMFWYRQDPGLGLRLIYFSYDVKMKEKGDIPEGYSVSREKKERFSLILESASTNQTSMYLCASSLLAGGRNEQFFGPGTRLTVL.

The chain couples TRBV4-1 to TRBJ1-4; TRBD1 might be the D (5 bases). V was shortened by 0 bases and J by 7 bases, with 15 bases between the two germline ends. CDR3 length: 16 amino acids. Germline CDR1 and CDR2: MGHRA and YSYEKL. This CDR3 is CASSQDGAGSTEKLFF. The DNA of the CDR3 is TGCGCCAGCAGCCAAGATGGGGCCGGGTCAACTGAAAAACTGTTTTTT.

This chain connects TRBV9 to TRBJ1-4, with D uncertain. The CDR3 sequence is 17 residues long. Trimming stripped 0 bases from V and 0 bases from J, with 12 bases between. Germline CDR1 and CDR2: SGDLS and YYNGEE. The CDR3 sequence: CASSVGGRPTTNEKLFF. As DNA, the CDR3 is TGTGCCAGCAGCGTAGGAGGGCGTCCCACAACTAATGAAAAACTGTTTTTT. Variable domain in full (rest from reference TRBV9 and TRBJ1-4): DSGVTQTPKHLITATGQRVTLRCSPRSGDLSVYWYQQSLDQGLQFLIQYYNGEERAKGNILERFSAQQFPDLHSELNLSSLELGDSALYFCASSVGGRPTTNEKLFFGSGTQLSVL.

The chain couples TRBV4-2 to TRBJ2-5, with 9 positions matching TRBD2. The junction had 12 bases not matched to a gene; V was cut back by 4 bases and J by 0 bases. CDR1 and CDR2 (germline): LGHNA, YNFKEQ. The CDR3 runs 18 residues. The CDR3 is CASSPGGLAPTNQETQYF. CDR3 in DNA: TGTGCCAGCAGCCCAGGAGGACTAGCGCCAACCAACCAAGAGACCCAGTACTTC.

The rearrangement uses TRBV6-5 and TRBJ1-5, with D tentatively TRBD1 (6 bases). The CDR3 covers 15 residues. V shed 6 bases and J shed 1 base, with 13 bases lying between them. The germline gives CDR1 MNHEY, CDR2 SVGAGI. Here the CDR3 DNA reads TGTGCCAGCAGGAAATGGGGGCTGAGCAATCAGCCCCAGCATTTT. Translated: CASRKWGLSNQPQHF.

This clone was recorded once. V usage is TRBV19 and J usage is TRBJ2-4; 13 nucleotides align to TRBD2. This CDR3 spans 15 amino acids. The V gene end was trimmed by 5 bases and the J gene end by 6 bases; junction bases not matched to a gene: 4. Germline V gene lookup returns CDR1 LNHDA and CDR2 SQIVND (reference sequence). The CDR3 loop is CASSPRLAGGNIQYF. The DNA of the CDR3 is TGTGCCAGTAGTCCCCGACTAGCGGGAGGAAACATTCAGTACTTC.

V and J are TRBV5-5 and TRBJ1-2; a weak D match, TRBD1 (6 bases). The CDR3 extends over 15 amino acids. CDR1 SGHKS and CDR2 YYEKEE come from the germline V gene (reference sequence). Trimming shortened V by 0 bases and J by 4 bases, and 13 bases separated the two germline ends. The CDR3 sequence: CASSLEDSLTYGYTF. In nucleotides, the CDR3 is TGTGCCAGCAGCTTGGAGGACAGCCTTACCTATGGCTACACCTTC.

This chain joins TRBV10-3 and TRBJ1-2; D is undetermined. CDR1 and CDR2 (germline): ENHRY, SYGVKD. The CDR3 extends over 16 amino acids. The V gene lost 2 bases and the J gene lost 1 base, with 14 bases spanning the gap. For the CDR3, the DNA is TGTGCCATCAGTGAGGCATTGGGCAGAAGTAACTATGGCTACACCTTC. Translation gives CAISEALGRSNYGYTF.

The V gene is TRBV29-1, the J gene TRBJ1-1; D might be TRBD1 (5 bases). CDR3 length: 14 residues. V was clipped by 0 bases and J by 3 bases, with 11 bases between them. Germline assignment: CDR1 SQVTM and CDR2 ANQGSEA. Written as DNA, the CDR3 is TGCAGCGTTGAAGATTCAAGGGGCGACACTGAAGCTTTCTTT. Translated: CSVEDSRGDTEAFF. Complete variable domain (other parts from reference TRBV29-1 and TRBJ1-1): SAVISQKPSRDICQRGTSLTIQCQVDSQVTMMFWYRQQPGQSLTLIATANQGSEATYESGFVIDKFPISRPNLTFSTLTVSNMSPEDSSIYLCSVEDSRGDTEAFFGQGTRLTVV.

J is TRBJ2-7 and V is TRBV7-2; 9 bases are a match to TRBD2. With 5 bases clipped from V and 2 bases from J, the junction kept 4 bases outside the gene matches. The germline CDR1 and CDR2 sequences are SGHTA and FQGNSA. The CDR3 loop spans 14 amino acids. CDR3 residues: CASSATSGPYEQYF. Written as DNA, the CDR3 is TGTGCCAGCAGCGCGACTAGCGGACCCTACGAGCAGTACTTC.

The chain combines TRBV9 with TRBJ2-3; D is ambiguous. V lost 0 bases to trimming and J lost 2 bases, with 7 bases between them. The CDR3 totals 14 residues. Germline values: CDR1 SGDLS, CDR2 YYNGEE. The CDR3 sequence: CASSVDQFTDTQYF. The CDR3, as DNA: TGTGCCAGCAGCGTAGATCAGTTCACAGATACGCAGTATTTT. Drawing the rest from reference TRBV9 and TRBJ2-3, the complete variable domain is DSGVTQTPKHLITATGQRVTLRCSPRSGDLSVYWYQQSLDQGLQFLIQYYNGEERAKGNILERFSAQQFPDLHSELNLSSLELGDSALYFCASSVDQFTDTQYFGPGTRLTVL.

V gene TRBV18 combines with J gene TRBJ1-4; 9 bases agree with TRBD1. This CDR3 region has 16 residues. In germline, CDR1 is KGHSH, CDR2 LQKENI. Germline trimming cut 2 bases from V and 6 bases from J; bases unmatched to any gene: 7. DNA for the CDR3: TGTGCCAGCTCACCAAGAGGGACAGGGTCGCATGAAAAACTGTTTTTT. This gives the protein CASSPRGTGSHEKLFF.

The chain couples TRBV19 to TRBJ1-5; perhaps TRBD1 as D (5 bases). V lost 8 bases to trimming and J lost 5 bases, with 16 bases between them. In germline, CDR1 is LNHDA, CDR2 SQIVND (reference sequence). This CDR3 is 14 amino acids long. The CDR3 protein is CASQTGGDDQPQHF. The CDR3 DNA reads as TGTGCCAGTCAAACAGGCGGCGACGATCAGCCCCAGCATTTT.

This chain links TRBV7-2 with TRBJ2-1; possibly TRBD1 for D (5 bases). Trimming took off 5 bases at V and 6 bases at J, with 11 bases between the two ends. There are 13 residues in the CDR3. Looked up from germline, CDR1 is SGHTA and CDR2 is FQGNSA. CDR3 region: CASSDRGSNEQFF. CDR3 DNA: TGTGCCAGCAGCGATAGGGGCAGCAATGAGCAGTTCTTC.

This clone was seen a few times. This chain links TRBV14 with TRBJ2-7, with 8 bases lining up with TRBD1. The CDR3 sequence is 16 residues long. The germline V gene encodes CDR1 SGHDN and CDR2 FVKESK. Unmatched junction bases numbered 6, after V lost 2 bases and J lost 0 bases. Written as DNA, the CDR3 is TGTGCCAGCAGCCAAAGGACAGGGCGGTTCTCCTACGAGCAGTACTTC. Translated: CASSQRTGRFSYEQYF.

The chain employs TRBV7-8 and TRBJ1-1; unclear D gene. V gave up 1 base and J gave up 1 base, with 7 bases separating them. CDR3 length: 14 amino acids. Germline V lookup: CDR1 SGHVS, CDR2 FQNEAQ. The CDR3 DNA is TGTGCCAGCAGCTTAGATAGTGGGAACACTGAAGCTTTCTTT. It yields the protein CASSLDSGNTEAFF.

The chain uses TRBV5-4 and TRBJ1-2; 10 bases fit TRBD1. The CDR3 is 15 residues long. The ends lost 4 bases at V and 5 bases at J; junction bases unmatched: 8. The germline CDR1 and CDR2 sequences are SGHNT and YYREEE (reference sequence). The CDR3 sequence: CASSPDRGPLYGYTF. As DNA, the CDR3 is TGTGCCAGCAGCCCCGACAGGGGGCCCCTTTATGGCTACACCTTC.

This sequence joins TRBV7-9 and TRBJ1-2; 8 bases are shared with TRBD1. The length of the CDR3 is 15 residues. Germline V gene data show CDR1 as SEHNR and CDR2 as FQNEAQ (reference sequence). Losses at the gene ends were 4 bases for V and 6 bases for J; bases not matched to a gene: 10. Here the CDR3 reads CASSSTFRGQDGYTF. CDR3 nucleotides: TGTGCCAGCAGCTCCACTTTCAGGGGGCAGGATGGCTACACCTTC.

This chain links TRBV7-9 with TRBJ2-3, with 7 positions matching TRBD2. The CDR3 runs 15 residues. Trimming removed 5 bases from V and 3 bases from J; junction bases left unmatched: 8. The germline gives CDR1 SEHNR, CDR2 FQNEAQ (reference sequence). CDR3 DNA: TGTGCCAGCAGCCGCATCGGCGGGAGTACAGATACGCAGTATTTT. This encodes CASSRIGGSTDTQYF.

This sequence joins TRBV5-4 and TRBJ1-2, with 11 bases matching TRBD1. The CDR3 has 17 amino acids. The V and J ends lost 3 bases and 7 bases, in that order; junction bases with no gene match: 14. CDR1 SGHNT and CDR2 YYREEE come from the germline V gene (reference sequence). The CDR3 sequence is CASSSHRTGGVMGGYTF. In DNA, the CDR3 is TGTGCCAGCAGCTCACACCGGACAGGGGGCGTAATGGGTGGCTACACCTTC.

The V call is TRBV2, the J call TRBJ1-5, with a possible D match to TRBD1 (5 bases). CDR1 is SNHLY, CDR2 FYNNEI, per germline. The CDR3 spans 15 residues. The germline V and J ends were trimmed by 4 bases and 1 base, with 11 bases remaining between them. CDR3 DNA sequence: TGTGCCAGCAGTGGAATGGGACTCAGCAATCAGCCCCAGCATTTT. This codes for CASSGMGLSNQPQHF. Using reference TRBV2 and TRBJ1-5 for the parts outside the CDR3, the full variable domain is EPEVTQTPSHQVTQMGQEVILRCVPISNHLYFYWYRQILGQKVEFLVSFYNNEISEKSEIFDDQFSVERPDGSNFTLKIRSTKLEDSAMYFCASSGMGLSNQPQHFGDGTRLSIL.

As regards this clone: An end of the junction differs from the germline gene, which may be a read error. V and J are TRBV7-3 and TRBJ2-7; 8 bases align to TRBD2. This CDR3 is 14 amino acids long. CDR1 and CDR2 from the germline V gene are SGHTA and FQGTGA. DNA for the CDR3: TGTGCCAGCAGCCTAACTAGCGGACCCTACGAGCAGTACTTC. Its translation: CASSLTSGPYEQYF. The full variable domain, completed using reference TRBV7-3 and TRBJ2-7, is GAGVSQTPSNKVTEKGKYVELRCDPISGHTALYWYRQSLGQGPEFLIYFQGTGAADDSGLPNDRFFAVRPEGSVSTLKIQRTERGDSAVYLCASSLTSGPYEQYFGPGTRLTVT.